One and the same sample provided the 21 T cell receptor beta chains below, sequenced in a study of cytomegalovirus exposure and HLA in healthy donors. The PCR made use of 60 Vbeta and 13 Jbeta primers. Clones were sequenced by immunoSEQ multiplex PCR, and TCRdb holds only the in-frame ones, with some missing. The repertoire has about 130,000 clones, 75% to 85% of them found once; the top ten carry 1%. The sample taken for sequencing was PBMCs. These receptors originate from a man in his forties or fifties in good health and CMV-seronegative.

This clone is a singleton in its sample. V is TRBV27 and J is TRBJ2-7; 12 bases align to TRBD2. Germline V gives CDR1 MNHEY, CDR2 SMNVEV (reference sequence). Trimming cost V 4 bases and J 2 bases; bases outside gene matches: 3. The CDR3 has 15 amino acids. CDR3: CASSSGLAGTYEQYF. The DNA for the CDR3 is TGTGCCAGCAGTTCCGGACTAGCGGGGACCTACGAGCAGTACTTC.

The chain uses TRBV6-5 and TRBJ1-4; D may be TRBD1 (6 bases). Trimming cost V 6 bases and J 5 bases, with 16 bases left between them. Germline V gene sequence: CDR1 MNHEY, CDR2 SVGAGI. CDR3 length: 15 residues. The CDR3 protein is CASRHQDSGNEKLFF. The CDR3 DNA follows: TGTGCCAGCAGGCACCAGGACAGCGGCAATGAAAAACTGTTTTTT.

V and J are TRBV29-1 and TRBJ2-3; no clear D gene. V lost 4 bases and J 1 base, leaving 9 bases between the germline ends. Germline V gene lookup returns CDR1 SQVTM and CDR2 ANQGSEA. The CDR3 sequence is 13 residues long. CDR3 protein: CSVGGSGTDTQYF. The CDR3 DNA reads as TGCAGCGTTGGTGGCAGCGGCACAGATACGCAGTATTTT.

The CDR3 reads CASSWTFASSTDTQYF. CDR3 nucleotide sequence: TGTGCCAGCAGCTGGACTTTTGCGTCTAGCACAGATACGCAGTATTTT. This chain uses TRBV7-8 with TRBJ2-3; TRBD2 might be the D (5 bases). Per the germline V gene, CDR1 is SGHVS and CDR2 is FQNEAQ. Trimming cost V 4 bases and J 0 bases, with 14 bases left between them. The CDR3 has 16 amino acids.

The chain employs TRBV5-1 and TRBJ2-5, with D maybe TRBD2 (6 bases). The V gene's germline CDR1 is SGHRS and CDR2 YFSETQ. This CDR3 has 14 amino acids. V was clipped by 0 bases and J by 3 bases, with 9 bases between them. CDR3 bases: TGCGCCAGCAGCTTGGGATCGGGGGAAGAGACCCAGTACTTC. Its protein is CASSLGSGEETQYF.

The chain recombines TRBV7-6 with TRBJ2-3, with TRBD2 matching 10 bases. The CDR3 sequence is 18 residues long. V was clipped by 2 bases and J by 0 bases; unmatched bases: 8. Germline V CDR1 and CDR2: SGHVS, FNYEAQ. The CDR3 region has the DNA TGTGCCAGCAGCTTATGGCTAGCGGGGGCCACTAGCACAGATACGCAGTATTTT. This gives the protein CASSLWLAGATSTDTQYF. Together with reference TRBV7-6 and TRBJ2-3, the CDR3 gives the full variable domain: GAGVSQSPRYKVTKRGQDVALRCDPISGHVSLYWYRQALGQGPEFLTYFNYEAQQDKSGLPNDRFSAERPEGSISTLTIQRTEQRDSAMYRCASSLWLAGATSTDTQYFGPGTRLTVL.

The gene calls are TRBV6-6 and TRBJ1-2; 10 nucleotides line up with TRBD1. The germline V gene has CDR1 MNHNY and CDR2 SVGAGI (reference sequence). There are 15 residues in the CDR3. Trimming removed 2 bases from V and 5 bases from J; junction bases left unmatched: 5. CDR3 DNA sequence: TGTGCCAGCAGTTACCTCGGGACAGGGGAGTATGGCTACACCTTC. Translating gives CASSYLGTGEYGYTF.

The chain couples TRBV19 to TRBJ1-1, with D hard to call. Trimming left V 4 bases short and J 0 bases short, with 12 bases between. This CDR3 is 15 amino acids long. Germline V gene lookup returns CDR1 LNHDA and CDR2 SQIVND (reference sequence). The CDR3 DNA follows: TGTGCCAGTAGTAGAATGGAACTAATGAACACTGAAGCTTTCTTT. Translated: CASSRMELMNTEAFF. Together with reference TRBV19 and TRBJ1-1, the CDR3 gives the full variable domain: DGGITQSPKYLFRKEGQNVTLSCEQNLNHDAMYWYRQDPGQGLRLIYYSQIVNDFQKGDIAEGYSVSREKKESFPLTVTSAQKNPTAFYLCASSRMELMNTEAFFGQGTRLTVV.

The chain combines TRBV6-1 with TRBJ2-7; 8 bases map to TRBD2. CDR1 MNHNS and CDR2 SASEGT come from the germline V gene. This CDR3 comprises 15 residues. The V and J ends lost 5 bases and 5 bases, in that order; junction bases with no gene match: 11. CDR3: CASSSGKAGVHEQYF. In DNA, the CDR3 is TGTGCCAGCAGTTCCGGAAAAGCGGGAGTCCACGAGCAGTACTTC.

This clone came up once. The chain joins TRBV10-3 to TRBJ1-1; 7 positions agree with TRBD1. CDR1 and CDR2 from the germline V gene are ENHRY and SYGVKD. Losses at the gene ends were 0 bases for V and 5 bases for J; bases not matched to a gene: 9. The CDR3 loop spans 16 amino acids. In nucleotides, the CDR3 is TGTGCCATCAGTGAGTCGCAAGGGGGCCGAGGTACTGAAGCTTTCTTT. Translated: CAISESQGGRGTEAFF.

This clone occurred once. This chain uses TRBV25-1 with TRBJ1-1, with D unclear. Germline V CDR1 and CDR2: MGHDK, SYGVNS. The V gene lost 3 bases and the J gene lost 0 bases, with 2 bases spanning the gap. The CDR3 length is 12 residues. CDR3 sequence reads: CASSDLNTEAFF. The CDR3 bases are TGTGCCAGCAGTGACTTGAACACTGAAGCTTTCTTT.

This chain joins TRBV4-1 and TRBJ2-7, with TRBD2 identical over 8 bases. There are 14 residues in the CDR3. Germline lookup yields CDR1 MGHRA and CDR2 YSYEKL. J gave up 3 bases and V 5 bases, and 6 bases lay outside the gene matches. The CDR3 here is CASSYGTRDYEQYF. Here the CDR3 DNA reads TGCGCCAGCAGCTATGGGACTAGGGACTACGAGCAGTACTTC.

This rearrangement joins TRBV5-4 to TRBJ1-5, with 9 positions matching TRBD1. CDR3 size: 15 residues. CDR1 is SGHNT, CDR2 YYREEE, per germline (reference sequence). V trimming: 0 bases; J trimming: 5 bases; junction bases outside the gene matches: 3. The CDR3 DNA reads TGTGCCAGCAGCTTGGGGACAGGGGACGATCAGCCCCAGCATTTT. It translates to CASSLGTGDDQPQHF. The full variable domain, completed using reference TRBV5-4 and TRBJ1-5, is ETGVTQSPTHLIKTRGQQVTLRCSSQSGHNTVSWYQQALGQGPQFIFQYYREEENGRGNFPPRFSGLQFPNYSSELNVNALELDDSALYLCASSLGTGDDQPQHFGDGTRLSIL.

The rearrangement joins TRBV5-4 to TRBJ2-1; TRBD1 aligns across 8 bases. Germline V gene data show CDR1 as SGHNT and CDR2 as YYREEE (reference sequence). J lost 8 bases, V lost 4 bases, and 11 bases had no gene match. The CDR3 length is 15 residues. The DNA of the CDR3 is TGTGCCAGCAGCAAGGACAGGGTCGGTATAGATGAGCAGTTCTTC. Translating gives CASSKDRVGIDEQFF.

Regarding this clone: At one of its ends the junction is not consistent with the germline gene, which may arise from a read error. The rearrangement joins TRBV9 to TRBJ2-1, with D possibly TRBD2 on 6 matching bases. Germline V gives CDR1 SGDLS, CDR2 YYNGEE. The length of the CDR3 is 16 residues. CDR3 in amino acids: CATSVAGTGSGNEQFF. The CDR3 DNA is TGTGCCACCAGCGTTGCCGGGACTGGGTCTGGCAATGAGCAGTTCTTC.

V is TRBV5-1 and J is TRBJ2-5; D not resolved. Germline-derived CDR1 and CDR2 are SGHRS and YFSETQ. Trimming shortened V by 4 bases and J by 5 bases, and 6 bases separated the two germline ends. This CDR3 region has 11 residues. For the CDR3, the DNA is TGCGCCAGCAGCGGGCAGGAGACCCAGTACTTC. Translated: CASSGQETQYF.

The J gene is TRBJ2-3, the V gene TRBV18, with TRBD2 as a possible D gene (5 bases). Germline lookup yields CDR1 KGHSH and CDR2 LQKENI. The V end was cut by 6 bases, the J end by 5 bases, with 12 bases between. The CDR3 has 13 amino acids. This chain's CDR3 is CASSPSTKDTQYF. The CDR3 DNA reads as TGTGCCAGCTCCCCGTCGACTAAAGATACGCAGTATTTT. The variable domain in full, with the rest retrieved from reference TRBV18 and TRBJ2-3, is NAGVMQNPRHLVRRRGQEARLRCSPMKGHSHVYWYRQLPEEGLKFMVYLQKENIIDESGMPKERFSAEFPKEGPSILRIQQVVRGDSAAYFCASSPSTKDTQYFGPGTRLTVL.

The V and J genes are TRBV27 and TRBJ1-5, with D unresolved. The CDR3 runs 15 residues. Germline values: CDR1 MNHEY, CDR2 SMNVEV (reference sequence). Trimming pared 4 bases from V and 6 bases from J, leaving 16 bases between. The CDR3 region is CASSSTANGGQPQHF. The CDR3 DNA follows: TGTGCCAGCAGTTCCACGGCCAATGGCGGTCAGCCCCAGCATTTT.

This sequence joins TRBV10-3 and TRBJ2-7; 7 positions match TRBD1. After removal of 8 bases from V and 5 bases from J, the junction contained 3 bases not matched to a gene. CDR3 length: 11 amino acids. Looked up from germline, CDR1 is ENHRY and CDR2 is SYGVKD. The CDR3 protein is CAIATGDEQYF. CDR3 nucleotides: TGTGCCATCGCCACAGGGGACGAGCAGTACTTC.

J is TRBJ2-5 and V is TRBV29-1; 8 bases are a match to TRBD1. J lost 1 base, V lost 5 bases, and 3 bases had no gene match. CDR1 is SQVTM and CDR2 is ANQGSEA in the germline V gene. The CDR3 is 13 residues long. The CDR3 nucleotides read TGCAGCGTTCACGGACAGGGCCAAGAGACCCAGTACTTC. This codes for CSVHGQGQETQYF.

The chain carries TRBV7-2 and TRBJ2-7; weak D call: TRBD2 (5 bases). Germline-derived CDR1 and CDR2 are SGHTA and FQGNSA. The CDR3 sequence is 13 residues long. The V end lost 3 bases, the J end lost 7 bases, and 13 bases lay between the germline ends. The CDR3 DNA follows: TGTGCCAGCAGCTTTGAGGGAGCTGGGGAGCAGTACTTC. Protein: CASSFEGAGEQYF. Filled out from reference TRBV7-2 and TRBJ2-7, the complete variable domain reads GAGVSQSPSNKVTEKGKDVELRCDPISGHTALYWYRQSLGQGLEFLIYFQGNSAPDKSGLPSDRFSAERTGGSVSTLTIQRTQQEDSAVYLCASSFEGAGEQYFGPGTRLTVT.